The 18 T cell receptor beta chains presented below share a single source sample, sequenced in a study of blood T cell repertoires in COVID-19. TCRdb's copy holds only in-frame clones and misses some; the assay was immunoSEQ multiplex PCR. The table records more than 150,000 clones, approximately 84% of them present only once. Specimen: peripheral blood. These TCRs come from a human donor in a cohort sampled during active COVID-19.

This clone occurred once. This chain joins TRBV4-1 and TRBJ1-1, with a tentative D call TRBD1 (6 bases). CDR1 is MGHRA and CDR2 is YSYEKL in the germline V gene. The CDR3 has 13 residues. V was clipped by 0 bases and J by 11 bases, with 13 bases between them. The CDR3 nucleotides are TGCGCCAGCAGCCAAGAGACAGGTTTCTTGGCTTTCTTT. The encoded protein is CASSQETGFLAFF.

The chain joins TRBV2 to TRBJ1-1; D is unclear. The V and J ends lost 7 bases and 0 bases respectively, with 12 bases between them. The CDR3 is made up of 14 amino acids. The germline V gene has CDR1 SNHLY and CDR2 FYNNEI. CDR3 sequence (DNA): TGTGCCAGCACTAGAGTGAGGTTGAACACTGAAGCTTTCTTT. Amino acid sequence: CASTRVRLNTEAFF.

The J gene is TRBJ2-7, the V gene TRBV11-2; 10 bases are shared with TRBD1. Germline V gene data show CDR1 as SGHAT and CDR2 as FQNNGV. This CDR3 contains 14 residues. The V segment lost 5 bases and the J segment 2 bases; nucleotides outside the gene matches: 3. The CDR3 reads CASSPGQGAYEQYF. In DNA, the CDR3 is TGTGCCAGCAGCCCCGGACAGGGGGCCTACGAGCAGTACTTC. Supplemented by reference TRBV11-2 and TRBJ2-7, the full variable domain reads EAGVAQSPRYKIIEKRQSVAFWCNPISGHATLYWYQQILGQGPKLLIQFQNNGVVDDSQLPKDRFSAERLKGVDSTLKIQPAKLEDSAVYLCASSPGQGAYEQYFGPGTRLTVT.

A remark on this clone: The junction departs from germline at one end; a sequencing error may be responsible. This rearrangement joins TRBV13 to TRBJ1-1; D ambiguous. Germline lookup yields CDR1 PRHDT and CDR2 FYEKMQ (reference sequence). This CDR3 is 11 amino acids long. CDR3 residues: CASSLHTEAFF. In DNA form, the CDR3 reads TGTGCCAGCAGCCTGCACACCGAAGCTTTCTTT.

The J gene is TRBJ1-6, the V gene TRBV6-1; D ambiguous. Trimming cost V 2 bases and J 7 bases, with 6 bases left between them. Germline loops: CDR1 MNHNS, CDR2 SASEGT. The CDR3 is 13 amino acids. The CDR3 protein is CASSELENSPLHF. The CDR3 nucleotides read TGTGCCAGCAGTGAACTAGAGAATTCACCCCTCCACTTT.

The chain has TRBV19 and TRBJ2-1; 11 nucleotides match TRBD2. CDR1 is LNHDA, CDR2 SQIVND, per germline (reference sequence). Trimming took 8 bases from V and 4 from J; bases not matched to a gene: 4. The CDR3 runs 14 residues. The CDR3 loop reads CASCSGGDYNEQFF. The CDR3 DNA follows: TGTGCCAGTTGTAGCGGGGGGGATTACAATGAGCAGTTCTTC.

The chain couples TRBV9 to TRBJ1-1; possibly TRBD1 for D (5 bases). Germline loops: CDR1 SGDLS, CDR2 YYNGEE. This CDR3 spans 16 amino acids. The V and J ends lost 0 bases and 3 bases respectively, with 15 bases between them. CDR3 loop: CASSVDVLGQDTEAFF. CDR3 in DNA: TGTGCCAGCAGCGTAGATGTTCTTGGACAAGACACTGAAGCTTTCTTT. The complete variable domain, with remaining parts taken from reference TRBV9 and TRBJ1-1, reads DSGVTQTPKHLITATGQRVTLRCSPRSGDLSVYWYQQSLDQGLQFLIQYYNGEERAKGNILERFSAQQFPDLHSELNLSSLELGDSALYFCASSVDVLGQDTEAFFGQGTRLTVV.

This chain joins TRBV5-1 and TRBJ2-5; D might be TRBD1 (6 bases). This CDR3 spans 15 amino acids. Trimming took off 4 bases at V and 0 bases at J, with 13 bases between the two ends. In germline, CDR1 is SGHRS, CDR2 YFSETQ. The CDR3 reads CASSPSTGYQETQYF. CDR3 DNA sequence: TGCGCCAGCAGCCCATCGACAGGTTACCAAGAGACCCAGTACTTC.

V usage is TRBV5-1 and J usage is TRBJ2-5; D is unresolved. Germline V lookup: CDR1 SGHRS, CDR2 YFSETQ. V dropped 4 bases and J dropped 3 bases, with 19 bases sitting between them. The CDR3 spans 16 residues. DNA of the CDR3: TGCGCCAGCAGCCTCCGACAAACGGTGATTGAAGAGACCCAGTACTTC. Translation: CASSLRQTVIEETQYF.

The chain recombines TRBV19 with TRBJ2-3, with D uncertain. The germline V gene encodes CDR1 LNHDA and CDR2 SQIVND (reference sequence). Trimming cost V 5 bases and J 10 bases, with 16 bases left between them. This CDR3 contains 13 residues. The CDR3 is CASSPSVALAQYF. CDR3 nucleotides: TGTGCCAGTAGTCCCTCTGTCGCGTTGGCGCAGTATTTT.

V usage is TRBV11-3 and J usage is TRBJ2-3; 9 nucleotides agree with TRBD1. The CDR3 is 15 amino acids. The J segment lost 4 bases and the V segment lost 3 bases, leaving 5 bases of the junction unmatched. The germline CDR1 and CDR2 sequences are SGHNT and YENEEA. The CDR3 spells CASSFGTGLADTQYF. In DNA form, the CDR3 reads TGTGCCAGCAGCTTCGGGACAGGGTTGGCAGATACGCAGTATTTT.

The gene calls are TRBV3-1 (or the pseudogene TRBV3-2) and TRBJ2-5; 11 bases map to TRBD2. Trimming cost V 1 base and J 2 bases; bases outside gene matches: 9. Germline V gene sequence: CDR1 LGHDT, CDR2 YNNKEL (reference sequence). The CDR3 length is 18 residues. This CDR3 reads CASSQVEEVAGGQETQYF. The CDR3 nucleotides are TGTGCCAGCAGCCAAGTGGAAGAGGTAGCGGGGGGGCAAGAGACCCAGTACTTC.

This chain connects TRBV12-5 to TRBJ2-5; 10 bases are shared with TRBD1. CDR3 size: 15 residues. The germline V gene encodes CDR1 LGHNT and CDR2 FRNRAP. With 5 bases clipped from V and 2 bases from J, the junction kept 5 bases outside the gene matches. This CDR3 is CASGPGQGVQETQYF. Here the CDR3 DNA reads TGTGCTAGTGGTCCAGGACAGGGGGTGCAAGAGACCCAGTACTTC.

CDR3 region: CASSRGRSSSYEQYF. The CDR3 DNA follows: TGTGCCAGCAGTAGGGGCCGGTCTAGCTCCTACGAGCAGTACTTC. The gene calls are TRBV6-2 or TRBV6-3 and TRBJ2-7; TRBD1 might be the D (5 bases). Germline CDR1 is MNHEY and CDR2 is SVGEGT. This CDR3 is built from 15 residues. V was shortened by 5 bases and J by 0 bases, with 14 bases between the two germline ends.

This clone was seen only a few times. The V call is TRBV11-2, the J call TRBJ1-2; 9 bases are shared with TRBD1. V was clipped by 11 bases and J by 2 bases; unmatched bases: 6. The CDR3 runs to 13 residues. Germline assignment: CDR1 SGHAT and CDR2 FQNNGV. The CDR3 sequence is CASTGTGNYGYTF. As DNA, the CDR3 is TGTGCCTCAACCGGGACAGGGAACTATGGCTACACCTTC.

The CDR3: CATQPGQGYNEQFF. For the CDR3, the DNA is TGTGCCACCCAACCGGGACAGGGATACAATGAGCAGTTCTTC. The rearrangement links TRBV19 to TRBJ2-1; the match to TRBD1 covers 9 bases. The V gene's germline CDR1 is LNHDA and CDR2 SQIVND (reference sequence). The CDR3 has 14 amino acids. The junction had 8 bases not matched to a gene; V was cut back by 10 bases and J by 4 bases.

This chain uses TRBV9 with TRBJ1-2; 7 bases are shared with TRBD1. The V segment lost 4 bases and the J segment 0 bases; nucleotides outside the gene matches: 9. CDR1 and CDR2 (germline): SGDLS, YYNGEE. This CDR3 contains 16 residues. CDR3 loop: CASSFGQEPSNYGYTF. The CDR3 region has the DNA TGTGCCAGCAGCTTCGGACAGGAACCTTCTAACTATGGCTACACCTTC.

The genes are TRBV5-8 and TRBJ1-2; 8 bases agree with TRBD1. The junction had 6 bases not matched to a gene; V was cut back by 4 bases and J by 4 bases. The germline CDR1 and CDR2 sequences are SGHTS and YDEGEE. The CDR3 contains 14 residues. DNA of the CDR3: TGTGCCAGCAGCCCAACAGGGGGAGTCTATGGCTACACCTTC. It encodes CASSPTGGVYGYTF.